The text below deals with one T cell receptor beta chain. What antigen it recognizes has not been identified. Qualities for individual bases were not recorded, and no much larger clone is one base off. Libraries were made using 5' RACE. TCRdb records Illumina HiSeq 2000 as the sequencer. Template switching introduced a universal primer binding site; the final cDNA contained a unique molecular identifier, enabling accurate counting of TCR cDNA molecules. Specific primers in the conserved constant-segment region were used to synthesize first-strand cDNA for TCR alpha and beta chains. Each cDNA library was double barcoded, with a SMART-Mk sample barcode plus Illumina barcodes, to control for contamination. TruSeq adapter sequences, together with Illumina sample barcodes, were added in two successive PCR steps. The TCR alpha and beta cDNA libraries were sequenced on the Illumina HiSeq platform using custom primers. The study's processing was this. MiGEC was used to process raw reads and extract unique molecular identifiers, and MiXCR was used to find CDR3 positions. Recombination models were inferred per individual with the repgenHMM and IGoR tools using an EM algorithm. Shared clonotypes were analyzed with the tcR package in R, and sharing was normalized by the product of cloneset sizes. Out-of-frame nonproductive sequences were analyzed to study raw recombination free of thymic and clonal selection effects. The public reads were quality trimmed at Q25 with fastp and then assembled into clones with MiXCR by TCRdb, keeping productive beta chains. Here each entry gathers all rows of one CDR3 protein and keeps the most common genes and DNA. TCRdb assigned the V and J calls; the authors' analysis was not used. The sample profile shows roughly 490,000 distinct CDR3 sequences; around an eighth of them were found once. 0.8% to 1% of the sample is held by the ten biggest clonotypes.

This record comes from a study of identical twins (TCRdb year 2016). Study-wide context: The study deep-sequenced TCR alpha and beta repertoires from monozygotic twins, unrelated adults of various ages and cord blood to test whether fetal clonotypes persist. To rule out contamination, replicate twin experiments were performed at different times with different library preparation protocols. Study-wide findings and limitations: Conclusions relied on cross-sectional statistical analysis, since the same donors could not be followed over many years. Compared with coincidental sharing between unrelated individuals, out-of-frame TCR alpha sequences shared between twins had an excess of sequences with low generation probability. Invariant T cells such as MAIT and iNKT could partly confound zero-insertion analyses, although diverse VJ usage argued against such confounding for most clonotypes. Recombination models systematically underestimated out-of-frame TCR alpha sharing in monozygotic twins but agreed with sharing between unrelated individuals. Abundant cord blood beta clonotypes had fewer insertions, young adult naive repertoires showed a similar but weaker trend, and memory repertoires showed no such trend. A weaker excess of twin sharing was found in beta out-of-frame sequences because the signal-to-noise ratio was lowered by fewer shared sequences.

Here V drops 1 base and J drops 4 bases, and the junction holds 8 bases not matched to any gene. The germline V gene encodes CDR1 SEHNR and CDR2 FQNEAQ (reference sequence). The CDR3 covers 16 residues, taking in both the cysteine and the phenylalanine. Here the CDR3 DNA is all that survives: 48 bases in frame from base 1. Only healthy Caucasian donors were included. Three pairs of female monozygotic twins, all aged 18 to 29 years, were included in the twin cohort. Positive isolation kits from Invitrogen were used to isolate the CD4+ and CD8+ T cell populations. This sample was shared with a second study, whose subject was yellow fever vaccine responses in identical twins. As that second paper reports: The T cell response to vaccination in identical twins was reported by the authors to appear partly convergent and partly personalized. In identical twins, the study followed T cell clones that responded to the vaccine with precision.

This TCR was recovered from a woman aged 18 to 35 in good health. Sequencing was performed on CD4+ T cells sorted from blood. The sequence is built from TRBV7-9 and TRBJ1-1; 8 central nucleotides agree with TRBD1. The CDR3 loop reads CASSLGQGMYGTEAFF. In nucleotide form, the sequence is TGTGCCAGCAGCTTAGGACAGGGGATGTATGGCACTGAAGCTTTCTTT. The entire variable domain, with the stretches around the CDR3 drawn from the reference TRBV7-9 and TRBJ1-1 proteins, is DTGVSQNPRHKITKRGQNVTFRCDPISEHNRLYWYRQTLGQGPEFLTYFQNEAQLEKSRLLSDRFSAERPKGSFSTLEIQRTEQGDSAMYLCASSLGQGMYGTEAFFGQGTRLTVV.